This T cell receptor (beta chain) was sequenced during a study of cytomegalovirus exposure and HLA in healthy donors (dated by TCRdb to the late 2010s). Background for the entire study: According to a later analysis, the 120 validation repertoires were produced on the same platform as the approximately 600 repertoires of the first cohort. The study aimed to test whether cataloging public T cell receptors could reveal signatures of past pathogen exposure. A separate validation cohort of over 95 different subjects was used in addition to the 666-subject first cohort. High-throughput TCR immunosequencing, statistical association of individual TCRs with disease status, and machine learning were combined to predict cytomegalovirus infection status. The research as a whole found: A later analysis lacked HLA typing for the validation cohort, so it scored co-occurrence in that cohort across all 110 or so repertoires. While some public TCRs were present in many individuals, most TCR sequences turned up only very rarely across donors. The study listed 170 or so TCR beta chains as associated with cytomegalovirus. A later analysis found that TCRs clustered in the first cohort also tended to co-occur in the roughly 120 validation repertoires, with about 94% of cluster scores above 0. The authors suggested that the approach could potentially be generalized to other disease states and immunological phenotypes. Cytomegalovirus status was reported to be diagnosed by the classifier with high specificity and sensitivity in both the original and validation cohorts. In vitro tests confirmed that a few of the cytomegalovirus-associated TCR beta chains recognize cytomegalovirus antigens.

The germline V gene gives CDR1 as SNHLY and CDR2 as FYNNEI. Including the terminal cysteine and phenylalanine, the CDR3 comprises 15 residues. Here the CDR3 DNA is all that survives: 45 bases in frame from base 1. Cut back by 3 bases and 3 bases, the V and J ends lie 15 bases apart. Libraries came from the immunoSEQ multiplex PCR assay. Regarding the original processing steps: A statistical classification framework was built for diagnosing cytomegalovirus status from the catalog of TCR beta chain sequences. TCRdb holds this immuneACCESS table with in-frame rearrangements only. Some clones are missing; in checked studies, unresolved V genes explain under half, and the rest has no known cause. Clone size and the V and J calls come from that table; the DNA yielded D and trimming. Across this sample there are more than 200,000 clones, with more than 85% seen only once. The ten largest clones take up around 12% of the sample.

For this clone: Its specific antigen is unknown. Base-call qualities are not available, and no considerably larger clone is one nucleotide away.

The donors were included in the validation cohort of some 120 subjects, a group kept apart from the approximately 670-subject first cohort. This receptor was identified in a man younger than 35 in good health and CMV-seropositive. Rearrangement joined TRBV2 to TRBJ2-7; 6 matching bases give a weak D call of TRBD1. Sequenced input: PBMCs. The CDR3 protein is CASSDGDRSYYEQYF. The nucleotides read TGTGCCAGCAGTGATGGTGACAGGAGCTACTACGAGCAGTACTTC. The variable domain in full, with residues beyond the CDR3 obtained from the reference TRBV2 and TRBJ2-7 genes, is EPEVTQTPSHQVTQMGQEVILRCVPISNHLYFYWYRQILGQKVEFLVSFYNNEISEKSEIFDDQFSVERPDGSNFTLKIRSTKLEDSAMYFCASSDGDRSYYEQYFGPGTRLTVT.